The 8 T cell receptor beta chains reported below all come from one sample, sequenced in a study of OX40 agonist ivuxolimab in advanced cancers. The table came from immunoSEQ multiplex PCR; TCRdb's copy has only in-frame clones and leaves some out. The sample lists tens of thousands of clones, roughly 90% seen once, with under 20% in the top ten. The sample consisted of CD4+ or CD8+ T cells sorted from blood, taken in a trial of the OX40 agonist ivuxolimab. The receptor set was obtained from an adult with an advanced solid tumor such as melanoma, head and neck, liver or kidney cancer.

CDR3 amino acids: CAIQTGGEGTEAFF. CDR3 sequence (DNA): TGTGCCATCCAGACGGGGGGGGAGGGAACTGAAGCTTTCTTT. V gene TRBV10-3 combines with J gene TRBJ1-1, with D perhaps TRBD1 (5 bases). The CDR3 runs to 14 residues. Trimming removed 8 bases from V and 5 bases from J, with 18 bases in between. Germline V CDR1 and CDR2: ENHRY, SYGVKD.

This chain links TRBV28 with TRBJ2-2; D gene uncertain. The CDR3 consists of 15 residues. Germline V lookup: CDR1 MDHEN, CDR2 SYDVKM. The germline V and J ends were trimmed by 6 bases and 0 bases, with 11 bases remaining between them. CDR3 coding DNA: TGTGCCAGCAGGCCCAGACAAGCGAACACCGGGGAGCTGTTTTTT. Translated, it gives CASRPRQANTGELFF.

Worth noting for this clone: Additional DNA sequences in this sample encode the identical CDR3. V and J are TRBV7-9 and TRBJ2-7; D is ambiguous. Trimming took off 5 bases at V and 0 bases at J, with 2 bases between the two ends. Germline V gene data show CDR1 as SEHNR and CDR2 as FQNEAQ (reference sequence). This CDR3 spans 11 amino acids. The DNA of the CDR3 is TGTGCCAGCAGCCCCTCCTACGAGCAGTACTTC. Its translation: CASSPSYEQYF.

This chain uses TRBV11-2 with TRBJ2-3; TRBD1 is a possible D gene (6 bases). Trimming took off 4 bases at V and 2 bases at J, with 10 bases between the two ends. CDR3 length equals 14 residues. Germline V gives CDR1 SGHAT, CDR2 FQNNGV. Here the CDR3 DNA reads TGTGCCAGCAGCTCCGGACAGAACACAGATACGCAGTATTTT. This encodes CASSSGQNTDTQYF.

This chain connects TRBV27 to TRBJ1-1, with a tentative D call TRBD1 (5 bases). This CDR3 region has 11 residues. Between the trimmed V and J ends, which lost 7 bases and 11 bases, there was a span of 14 bases. Per the germline V gene, CDR1 is MNHEY and CDR2 is SMNVEV (reference sequence). CDR3 bases: TGTGCCAGCAATACGATCCCAGGGGCTTTCTTT. Residues: CASNTIPGAFF.

As to this clone: A junction boundary mismatches the germline segment, possibly from a read error. J is TRBJ2-3 and V is TRBV6-1, with D possibly being TRBD1 or TRBD2 (5 bases each). Germline CDR1 and CDR2: MNHNS and SASEGT. The CDR3 loop spans 15 amino acids. CDR3 coding DNA: TGTGCCAACAGTGAGCTCCGGGACCACACAGATACGCAGTATTTT. It is translated as CANSELRDHTDTQYF.

The gene calls are TRBV5-1 and TRBJ1-3; 7 nucleotides match TRBD1. CDR1 and CDR2 (germline): SGHRS, YFSETQ. The CDR3 length is 16 residues. The trim removed 4 bases at V and 3 bases at J, leaving 10 bases unmatched. The CDR3 region has the DNA TGCGCCAGCAGCAAGGAGGGACAGAGCATTGGAAACACCATATATTTT. Its translation: CASSKEGQSIGNTIYF.

This chain uses TRBV11-3 with TRBJ2-3; the D call may be TRBD1 or TRBD2 (5 bases each). This CDR3 has 15 residues. CDR1 SGHNT and CDR2 YENEEA come from the germline V gene. Trimming removed 4 bases from V and 2 bases from J, with 13 bases in between. Written as DNA, the CDR3 is TGTGCCAGCAGCTCGGGACGGACCATCACAGATACGCAGTATTTT. Its translation is CASSSGRTITDTQYF.